The present TCR beta chain was sequenced within a study of T-cell memory formation after mild COVID-19. Study context: Clustering of TCRs was largely donor specific. Whole-study findings and limits: CM and EM subsets held most contracting CD4+ clones; EMRA held CD8+ ones. SARS-CoV-2 specificity of second-wave clones peaking day 37 was unconfirmed.

Barcoded TCR alpha and TCR beta cDNA libraries with UMIs came from 5'RACE using constant-segment primers. TCRdb used MiXCR to reprocess the 5' RACE reads, holding one entry per CDR3 protein. The table lists 100,000 to 120,000 distinct CDR3 sequences, 15% to 20% of them singletons. This clonotype was seen once. The antigen remains undetermined. This CDR3 has 13 residues. The ends lost 3 bases at V and 7 bases at J; junction bases unmatched: 0. The sequenced material came from PBMCs or a T cell subset sorted from them (not recorded which). This sequence joins TRBV12-3 or TRBV12-4 and TRBJ1-6; 7 nucleotides align to TRBD1. This TCR came from a man between 18 and 35 years old who had mild COVID-19 (a few samples of this study predate the infection). Cell type and time point are not known. The CDR3 spells CASSLTGNSPLHF. Here the CDR3 DNA reads TGTGCCAGCAGTTTGACAGGGAATTCACCCCTCCACTTT.